This T cell receptor (beta chain) appears in the sequencing data of a study of early T cells in non-severe SARS-CoV-2 infection. TCRdb redid the calling of the 5' RACE reads with MiXCR, one entry per CDR3 protein. This table has more than 40,000 distinct CDR3 sequences, less than 8.5% appearing once. This clonotype has at least ten counts. The TCR was taken from an adult who was a healthcare worker with PCR-confirmed SARS-CoV-2 infection or an uninfected control (not recorded which). The material sequenced was whole blood.

The CDR3 sequence is CSVGRDPCSDEQFF. CDR3 DNA sequence: TGCAGCGTTGGGAGGGACCCATGCTCAGATGAGCAGTTCTTC. The V and J genes are TRBV29-1 and TRBJ2-1; TRBD2 is a possible D gene (6 bases). V was shortened by 4 bases and J by 8 bases, with 18 bases between the two germline ends. This CDR3 contains 14 residues. Germline V gene lookup returns CDR1 SQVTM and CDR2 ANQGSEA.